This T cell receptor (beta chain) was identified during a study of blood T cell repertoires in COVID-19. About the research overall: From the United States, Italy and Spain came samples of acute and convalescent COVID-19. T cells, B-cell-depleted T cells, or PBMCs supplied cDNA or gDNA.

The CDR3 consists of 14 residues. Germline assignment: CDR1 KGHDR and CDR2 SFDVKD. Trimming cost V 4 bases and J 4 bases; bases outside gene matches: 3. Study processing details: Quantification of nucleated cells was approximated via reference gene primer amplification. The assay was immunoSEQ multiplex PCR, and TCRdb's table has in-frame clones only and misses some. V and J calls and clone size are given by that table; D and trimming were obtained from the DNA. The table includes 50,000 to 65,000 clones, approximately 86% detected once. The chain recombines TRBV24-1 with TRBJ2-7; 10 bases fit TRBD1. The TCR originated in a man aged 60 to 69 with acute or convalescent COVID-19. Sequencing input: peripheral blood. The CDR3 spells CATSDPDRGYEQYF. CDR3 bases: TGTGCCACCAGTGACCCGGACAGGGGGTACGAGCAGTACTTC.